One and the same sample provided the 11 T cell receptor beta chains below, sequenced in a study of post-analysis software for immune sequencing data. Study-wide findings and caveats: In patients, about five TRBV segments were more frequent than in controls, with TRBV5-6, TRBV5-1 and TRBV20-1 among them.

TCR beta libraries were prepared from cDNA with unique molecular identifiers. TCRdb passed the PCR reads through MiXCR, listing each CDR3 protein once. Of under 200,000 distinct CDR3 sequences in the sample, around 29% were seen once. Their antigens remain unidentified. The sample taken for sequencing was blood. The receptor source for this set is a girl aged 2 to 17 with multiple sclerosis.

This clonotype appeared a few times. The CDR3 DNA sequence: TGCGCCAGCAGCCAACTCTTCGGAAATAATTCACCCCTCCACTTT. Residues: CASSQLFGNNSPLHF. V gene TRBV4-1 combines with J gene TRBJ1-6, with D hard to call. Trimming left V 2 bases short and J 5 bases short, with 10 bases between. Per the germline V gene, CDR1 is MGHRA and CDR2 is YSYEKL. This CDR3 is built from 15 residues.

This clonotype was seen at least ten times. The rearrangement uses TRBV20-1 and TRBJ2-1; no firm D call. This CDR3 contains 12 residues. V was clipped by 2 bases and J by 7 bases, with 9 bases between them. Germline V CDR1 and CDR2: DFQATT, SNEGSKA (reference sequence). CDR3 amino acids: CSARYQFNEQFF. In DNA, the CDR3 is TGCAGTGCTAGATATCAGTTTAATGAGCAGTTCTTC.

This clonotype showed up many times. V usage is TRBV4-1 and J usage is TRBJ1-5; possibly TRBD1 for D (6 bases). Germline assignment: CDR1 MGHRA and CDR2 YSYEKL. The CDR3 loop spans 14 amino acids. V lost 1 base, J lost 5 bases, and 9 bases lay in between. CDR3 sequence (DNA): TGCGCCAGCAGCCAAGGGGGGGCATATCAGCCCCAGCATTTT. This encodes CASSQGGAYQPQHF.

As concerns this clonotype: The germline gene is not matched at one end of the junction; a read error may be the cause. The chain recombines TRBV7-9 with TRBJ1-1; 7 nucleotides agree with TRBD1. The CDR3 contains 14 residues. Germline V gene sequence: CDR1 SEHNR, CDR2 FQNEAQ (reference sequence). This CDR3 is CAGSSKEGQVEAFF. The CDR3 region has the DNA TGTGCCGGCAGCTCTAAAGAAGGACAGGTTGAAGCTTTCTTT.

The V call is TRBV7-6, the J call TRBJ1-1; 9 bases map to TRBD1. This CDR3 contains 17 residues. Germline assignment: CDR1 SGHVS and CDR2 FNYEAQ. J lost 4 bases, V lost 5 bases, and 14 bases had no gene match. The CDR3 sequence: CASSPDPQGAGSTEAFF. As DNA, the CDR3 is TGTGCCAGCAGCCCCGACCCACAGGGGGCGGGGAGCACTGAAGCTTTCTTT.

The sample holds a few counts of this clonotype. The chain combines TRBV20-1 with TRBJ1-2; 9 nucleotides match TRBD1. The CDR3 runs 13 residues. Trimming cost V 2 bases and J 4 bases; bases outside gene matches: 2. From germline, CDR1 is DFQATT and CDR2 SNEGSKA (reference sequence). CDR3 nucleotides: TGCAGTGCTAGAAGGGACAGGGCCTATGGCTACACCTTC. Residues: CSARRDRAYGYTF.

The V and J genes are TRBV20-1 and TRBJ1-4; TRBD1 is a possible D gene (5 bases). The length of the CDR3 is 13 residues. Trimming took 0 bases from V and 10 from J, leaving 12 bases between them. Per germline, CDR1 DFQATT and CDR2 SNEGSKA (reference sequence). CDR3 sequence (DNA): TGCAGTGCTAGAGATACCCCCGGGGGAAAACTGTTTTTT. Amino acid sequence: CSARDTPGGKLFF.

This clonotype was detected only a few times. For the CDR3, the DNA is TGCAGTGCTAGAGGGGGCAGGGGGGAGCAGTACTTC. It encodes CSARGGRGEQYF. The J gene is TRBJ2-7, the V gene TRBV20-1; 7 nucleotides line up with TRBD1. This CDR3 is 12 amino acids long. Germline V CDR1 and CDR2: DFQATT, SNEGSKA (reference sequence). Trimming at V came to 1 base and at J to 7 bases, leaving 4 bases not matched to a gene.

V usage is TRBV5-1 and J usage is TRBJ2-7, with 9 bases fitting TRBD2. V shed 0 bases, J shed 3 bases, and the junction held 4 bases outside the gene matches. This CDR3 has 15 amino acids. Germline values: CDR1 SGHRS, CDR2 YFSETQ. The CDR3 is CASSLVTSGHYEQYF. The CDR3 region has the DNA TGCGCCAGCAGCTTGGTTACTAGCGGGCACTACGAGCAGTACTTC.

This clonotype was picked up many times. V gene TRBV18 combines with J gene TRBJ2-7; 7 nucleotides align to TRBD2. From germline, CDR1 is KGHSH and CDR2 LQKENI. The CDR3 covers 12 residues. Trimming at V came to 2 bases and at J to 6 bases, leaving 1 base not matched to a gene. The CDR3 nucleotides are TGTGCCAGCTCACCAGTAGCGGGCGAGCAGTACTTC. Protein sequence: CASSPVAGEQYF.

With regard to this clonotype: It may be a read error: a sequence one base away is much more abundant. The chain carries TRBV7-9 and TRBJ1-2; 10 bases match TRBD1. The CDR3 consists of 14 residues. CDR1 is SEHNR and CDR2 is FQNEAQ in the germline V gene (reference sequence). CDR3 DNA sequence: TGTGCCGGCAGCGGACAGGGGGTAAACTATGGCTACACCTTC. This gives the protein CAGSGQGVNYGYTF.